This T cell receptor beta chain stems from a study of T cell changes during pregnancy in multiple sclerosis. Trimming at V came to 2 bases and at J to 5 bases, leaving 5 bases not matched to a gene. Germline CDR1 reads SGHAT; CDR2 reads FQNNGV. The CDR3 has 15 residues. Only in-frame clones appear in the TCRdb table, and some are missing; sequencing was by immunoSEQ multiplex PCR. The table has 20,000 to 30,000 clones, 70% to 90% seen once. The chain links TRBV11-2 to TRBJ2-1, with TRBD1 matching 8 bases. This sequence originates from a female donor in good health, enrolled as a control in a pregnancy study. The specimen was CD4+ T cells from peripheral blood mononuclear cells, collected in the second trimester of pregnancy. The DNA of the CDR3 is TGTGCCAGCAGCTTATGGACAGGGAAGCACAATGAGCAGTTCTTC. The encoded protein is CASSLWTGKHNEQFF.